This TCR beta chain stems from a study of T-cell reconstitution after alpha-beta-depleted transplantation in children. This clonotype was counted many times. The antigen is not known. Unique molecular identifiers were used to barcode this TCRbeta library. TCRdb re-called the PCR reads through MiXCR, storing one row per CDR3 protein. The sample records a few hundred thousand distinct CDR3 sequences, approximately 7% being singletons. Study-wide results and caveats: Several hundred expanded graft clones reportedly supplied alpha-beta T cells about two months after transplant. Once a year had passed after transplant, T-cell counts and diversity came mostly from newly produced T cells. Surviving recipient T cells and intrathymic progenitors accounted for some patients' high TCRbeta diversity at day 60.

Germline V gives CDR1 SGHDN, CDR2 FVKESK. The CDR3 extends over 16 amino acids. V was trimmed by 4 bases and J by 2 bases, leaving 18 bases between them. This clonotype was obtained from a boy aged 2 to 10 with acute lymphoblastic leukemia, due to receive a stem cell transplant. V gene TRBV14 combines with J gene TRBJ2-7, with TRBD1 as a possible D gene (6 bases). The sequenced sample was PBMCs, obtained before TCRalphabeta/CD19-depleted stem cell transplant. CDR3 protein: CASSLLSGDKAYEQYF. Written as DNA, the CDR3 is TGTGCCAGCAGCCTCCTGTCAGGGGATAAAGCCTACGAGCAGTACTTC. The entire variable domain, with the rest obtained from reference TRBV14 and TRBJ2-7, is as follows: EAGVTQFPSHSVIEKGQTVTLRCDPISGHDNLYWYRRVMGKEIKFLLHFVKESKQDESGMPNNRFLAERTGGTYSTLKVQPAELEDSGVYFCASSLLSGDKAYEQYFGPGTRLTVT.